The 23 T cell receptor beta chains given below trace back to one sample, sequenced in a study of blood T cell repertoires in COVID-19. TCRdb's table, derived via immunoSEQ multiplex PCR, lists solely in-frame clones and lacks some. Among 95,000 to 120,000 clones, 75% to 90% were seen once, and the ten largest hold just over 5.5%. The sample taken for sequencing was peripheral blood. The receptors shown here come from a woman aged 60-70 years with COVID-19, enrolled during active disease.

The rearrangement links TRBV5-4 to TRBJ1-2; TRBD1 might be the D (6 bases). This CDR3 has 17 amino acids. Looked up from germline, CDR1 is SGHNT and CDR2 is YYREEE (reference sequence). V gave up 1 base and J gave up 6 bases, with 22 bases separating them. The DNA for the CDR3 is TGTGCCAGCAGCTTGTCAGTCTCGTGGCAGGGGAAGGATGGCTACACCTTC. It translates to CASSLSVSWQGKDGYTF.

The V and J genes are TRBV5-5 and TRBJ1-5; 8 bases match TRBD1. Germline CDR1 reads SGHKS; CDR2 reads YYEKEE (reference sequence). V was pared by 3 bases and J by 4 bases, with 3 bases of the junction left unmatched. The CDR3 sequence is 14 residues long. CDR3 sequence: CASSWTGLNQPQHF. The CDR3 DNA reads TGTGCCAGCAGCTGGACAGGGCTGAATCAGCCCCAGCATTTT.

This chain links TRBV21-1 with TRBJ1-2; the D call in the table, TRBD1, was not verified against the DNA. TRBV21-1 constitutes a pseudogene. CDR3 length: 13 amino acids. The CDR3: CASSSQGRNGYTF. For the CDR3, the DNA is TGTGCCAGCAGCTCCCAGGGAAGGAATGGCTACACCTTC.

The V and J genes are TRBV7-8 and TRBJ2-7, with 12 bases lining up with TRBD2. Germline V gives CDR1 SGHVS, CDR2 FQNEAQ. This CDR3 spans 18 amino acids. Trimming removed 5 bases from V and 5 bases from J; junction bases left unmatched: 16. CDR3 coding DNA: TGTGCCAGCAGCCCCCCCGGGACTAGCGGGTTCCGAGGCCACGAGCAGTACTTC. Protein: CASSPPGTSGFRGHEQYF. Combining the CDR3 with reference TRBV7-8 and TRBJ2-7 gives the whole variable domain GAGVSQSPRYKVAKRGQDVALRCDPISGHVSLFWYQQALGQGPEFLTYFQNEAQLDKSGLPSDRFFAERPEGSVSTLKIQRTQQEDSAVYLCASSPPGTSGFRGHEQYFGPGTRLTVT.

This chain connects TRBV10-3 to TRBJ1-5; the D gene is possibly TRBD1 (6 bases). The V end was cut by 2 bases, the J end by 4 bases, with 9 bases between. Looked up from germline, CDR1 is ENHRY and CDR2 is SYGVKD. This CDR3 is 14 amino acids long. The CDR3 DNA sequence: TGTGCCATCAGTGAGACAGGGAATAATCAGCCCCAGCATTTT. Residues: CAISETGNNQPQHF.

This sequence joins TRBV19 and TRBJ1-5; 9 bases match TRBD1. V lost 5 bases, J lost 5 bases, and 4 bases stayed unmatched. Germline CDR1 and CDR2: LNHDA and SQIVND (reference sequence). This CDR3 has 14 residues. CDR3 sequence reads: CASSGQGSYQPQHF. CDR3 DNA: TGTGCCAGTAGTGGACAGGGGTCTTATCAGCCCCAGCATTTT.

The chain employs TRBV5-1 and TRBJ1-1; TRBD1 agrees at 9 bases. The V segment lost 1 base and the J segment 0 bases; nucleotides outside the gene matches: 1. The CDR3 is 15 residues long. Germline V lookup: CDR1 SGHRS, CDR2 YFSETQ. This CDR3 reads CASSLTGGVNTEAFF. For the CDR3, the DNA is TGCGCCAGCAGCTTGACAGGGGGCGTGAACACTGAAGCTTTCTTT.

This clone came up once. The rearrangement joins TRBV5-1 to TRBJ1-2; TRBD1 aligns across 7 bases. Germline CDR1 SGHRS, CDR2 YFSETQ. The CDR3 spans 14 residues. The J segment lost 2 bases and the V segment lost 1 base, leaving 2 bases of the junction unmatched. The CDR3: CASSLLQGNYGYTF. CDR3 DNA: TGCGCCAGCAGCTTGTTACAGGGGAACTATGGCTACACCTTC.

To note about this clone: Distinct nucleotide sequences in the sample also encode this CDR3. This rearrangement joins TRBV6-4 to TRBJ1-1; D is ambiguous. Germline CDR1 MRHNA, CDR2 SNTAGT. CDR3 length equals 13 residues. V was shortened by 3 bases and J by 1 base, with 6 bases between the two germline ends. This CDR3 is CASSEQSNTEAFF. CDR3 nucleotides: TGTGCCAGCAGTGAACAGTCGAACACTGAAGCTTTCTTT.

J is TRBJ2-2 and V is TRBV7-9, with 7 bases matching TRBD1. Germline V CDR1 and CDR2: SEHNR, FQNEAQ (reference sequence). CDR3 length: 15 residues. Trimming took 4 bases from V and 1 from J; bases not matched to a gene: 3. The CDR3 DNA follows: TGTGCCAGCAGCTACTGGGACAGGAACACCGGGGAGCTGTTTTTT. Translating gives CASSYWDRNTGELFF.

The chain links TRBV2 to TRBJ1-1; D call uncertain. V lost 4 bases, J lost 6 bases, and 9 bases lay in between. CDR1 SNHLY and CDR2 FYNNEI come from the germline V gene. The CDR3 extends over 12 amino acids. The CDR3 DNA sequence: TGTGCCAGCAGTGGCGGTTTCCCTGAAGCTTTCTTT. It yields the protein CASSGGFPEAFF.

The V gene is TRBV3-1 (or the pseudogene TRBV3-2), the J gene TRBJ1-1, with a tentative D call TRBD1 (6 bases). The V end was cut by 4 bases, the J end by 7 bases, with 10 bases between. From germline, CDR1 is LGHDT and CDR2 YNNKEL (reference sequence). There are 12 residues in the CDR3. For the CDR3, the DNA is TGTGCCAGCAGCCCACAGGGAGTTGAAGCTTTCTTT. This sequence encodes CASSPQGVEAFF.

This clone has only one observation. This sequence joins TRBV7-8 and TRBJ2-3; 8 nucleotides match TRBD2. CDR1 and CDR2 from the germline V gene are SGHVS and FQNEAQ. The CDR3 spans 15 residues. V gave up 2 bases and J gave up 4 bases; unmatched junction bases: 5. Written as DNA, the CDR3 is TGTGCCAGCAGCTTACAAGCGGGGGCGTCAGATACGCAGTATTTT. The encoded protein is CASSLQAGASDTQYF.

This clone was seen only a few times. The sample holds other DNA sequences that translate to the same CDR3. J is TRBJ1-1 and V is TRBV5-1, with 9 bases identical to TRBD1. The length of the CDR3 is 16 residues. After removal of 2 bases from V and 0 bases from J, the junction contained 5 bases not matched to a gene. CDR1 is SGHRS and CDR2 is YFSETQ in the germline V gene. The CDR3 sequence is CASSFRDRAMNTEAFF. CDR3 DNA sequence: TGCGCCAGCAGCTTTCGGGACAGGGCGATGAACACTGAAGCTTTCTTT.

In this sample, this clone turned up once. The V and J genes are TRBV18 and TRBJ1-4, with a possible D match to TRBD1 (5 bases). Trimming took off 1 base at V and 8 bases at J, with 14 bases between the two ends. The CDR3 has 15 residues. Germline V gives CDR1 KGHSH, CDR2 LQKENI. CDR3 sequence (DNA): TGTGCCAGCTCACCACGGGCGCCTAAGGGGGAAAAACTGTTTTTT. Protein sequence: CASSPRAPKGEKLFF.

The chain recombines TRBV14 with TRBJ2-7; TRBD1 aligns across 8 bases. The CDR3 runs 14 residues. The V segment lost 0 bases and the J segment 3 bases; nucleotides outside the gene matches: 1. Germline V gene sequence: CDR1 SGHDN, CDR2 FVKESK. Written as DNA, the CDR3 is TGTGCCAGCAGCCAAGAGACAGGGGTCTACGAGCAGTACTTC. This translates into CASSQETGVYEQYF.

The genes are TRBV21-1 and TRBJ2-3; the table's TRBD2 call for D was not verified on the DNA. TRBV21-1 is annotated as a pseudogene. The CDR3 extends over 16 amino acids. CDR3 nucleotides: TGTGCCAGCAGCACCCGACTAGCGGAGAGCACAGATACGCAGTATTTT. Its protein is CASSTRLAESTDTQYF.

The genes are TRBV19 and TRBJ1-2; TRBD1 is a possible D gene (6 bases). Trimming shortened V by 5 bases and J by 8 bases, and 15 bases separated the two germline ends. Looked up from germline, CDR1 is LNHDA and CDR2 is SQIVND (reference sequence). This CDR3 contains 13 residues. The CDR3 sequence: CASSEQGRWGYTF. The CDR3 DNA is TGTGCCAGTAGTGAGCAGGGGCGGTGGGGCTACACCTTC.

This chain connects TRBV14 to TRBJ1-4; D possibly corresponds to TRBD1 (5 bases). The CDR3 length is 15 residues. The germline V gene encodes CDR1 SGHDN and CDR2 FVKESK. The ends were cut back, 1 base at V and 6 bases at J, with 12 bases in the middle. CDR3 sequence reads: CASSQGTRRDEKLFF. CDR3 nucleotides: TGTGCCAGCAGCCAAGGGACAAGGAGAGATGAAAAACTGTTTTTT.

V usage is TRBV7-3 and J usage is TRBJ2-1; TRBD2 aligns across 12 bases. This CDR3 is 17 amino acids long. The germline V gene encodes CDR1 SGHTA and CDR2 FQGTGA. The V and J ends lost 5 bases and 0 bases, in that order; junction bases with no gene match: 5. CDR3 DNA: TGTGCCAGCAGCAGGACTAGCGGGGATAGCTCCTACAATGAGCAGTTCTTC. Amino acid sequence: CASSRTSGDSSYNEQFF.

This clone was seen more than once but under ten times. The chain recombines TRBV5-1 with TRBJ1-4, with D perhaps TRBD1 (5 bases). Germline assignment: CDR1 SGHRS and CDR2 YFSETQ. The CDR3 loop spans 16 amino acids. V gave up 4 bases and J gave up 0 bases, with 13 bases separating them. In DNA form, the CDR3 reads TGCGCCAGCAGCCAGCAGGGCCAGGCAACTAATGAAAAACTGTTTTTT. Amino acids: CASSQQGQATNEKLFF.

This rearrangement joins TRBV2 to TRBJ1-2; tentatively, D is TRBD1 (6 bases). CDR1 and CDR2 (germline): SNHLY, FYNNEI. V lost 5 bases to trimming and J lost 8 bases, with 18 bases between them. The CDR3 sequence is 14 residues long. DNA for the CDR3: TGTGCCAGCAGTTCTGACAGGTCCATGCTCGGCTACACCTTC. The encoded protein is CASSSDRSMLGYTF.

CDR3 amino acids: CASSPSAKGSSGNTIYF. DNA of the CDR3: TGTGCCAGCTCACCGAGTGCCAAGGGGTCCTCTGGAAACACCATATATTTT. This chain joins TRBV18 and TRBJ1-3; weak D call: TRBD1 (5 bases). Germline V gives CDR1 KGHSH, CDR2 LQKENI. The CDR3 extends over 17 amino acids. V was cut by 3 bases and J by 0 bases, with 15 bases left in between.